This T cell receptor (beta chain) was profiled in a study of blood T cell repertoires in COVID-19. Germline V lookup: CDR1 SGHNT, CDR2 YYREEE (reference sequence). Between the trimmed V and J ends, which lost 0 bases and 2 bases, there was a span of 8 bases. This CDR3 is 14 amino acids long. Authors' data handling: Researchers report that nucleated cell counts were estimated from reference gene primer amplification. Measured with immunoSEQ multiplex PCR; TCRdb has only the in-frame clones, and not every one. The V and J calls and the clone size are those of that table, but D and trimming were determined from the DNA. The repertoire holds approximately 170,000 clones, with around 80% as singletons.

This chain connects TRBV5-4 to TRBJ1-2; maybe TRBD1 (6 bases). The sample taken for sequencing was PBMCs or T cells enriched from blood (not recorded which). The receptor's source is a woman aged 50 to 65 who had recovered from COVID-19. The CDR3 nucleotides are TGTGCCAGCAGCTTGGGACAGGAGAACTATGGCTACACCTTC. This codes for CASSLGQENYGYTF.